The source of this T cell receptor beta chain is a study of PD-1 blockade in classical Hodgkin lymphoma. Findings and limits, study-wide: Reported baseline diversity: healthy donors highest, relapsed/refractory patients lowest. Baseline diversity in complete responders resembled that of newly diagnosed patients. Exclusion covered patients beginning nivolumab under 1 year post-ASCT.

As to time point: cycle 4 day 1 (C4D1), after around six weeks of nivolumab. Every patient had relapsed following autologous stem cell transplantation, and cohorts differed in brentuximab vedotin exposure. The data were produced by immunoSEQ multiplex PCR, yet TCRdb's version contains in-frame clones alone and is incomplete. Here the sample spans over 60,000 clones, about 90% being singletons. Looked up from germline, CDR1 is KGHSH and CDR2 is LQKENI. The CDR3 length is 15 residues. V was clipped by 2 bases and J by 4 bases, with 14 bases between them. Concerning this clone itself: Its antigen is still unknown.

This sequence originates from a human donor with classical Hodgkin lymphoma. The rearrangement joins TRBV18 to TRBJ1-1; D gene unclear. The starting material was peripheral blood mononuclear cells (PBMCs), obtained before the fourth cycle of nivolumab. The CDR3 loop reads CASSPSFAGFTEAFF. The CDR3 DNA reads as TGTGCCAGCTCACCAAGCTTTGCCGGGTTCACTGAAGCTTTCTTT.